Shown below are 22 T cell receptor beta chains from a single sample sequenced in a study of Ad26.COV2.S vaccination and SARS-CoV-2 variants. The method was immunoSEQ multiplex PCR; TCRdb's version includes in-frame clones alone and lacks a portion of them. The sample records some 400,000 clones, 70% to 90% being singletons. Treatment of the sample: about 20 received Ad26.COV2.S at low or high dose, single or two shots; 5 received placebo; per-sample allocation not given. Sampling took place 63 days after the first vaccine or placebo injection. This specimen was peripheral blood, taken in a trial of Ad26.COV2.S vaccine versus placebo. The receptor source for this set is a person aged 18-65 years who received the Ad26.COV2.S COVID-19 vaccine or a placebo.

This clone came up once. This chain links TRBV4-1 with TRBJ2-2, with D hard to call. Germline assignment: CDR1 MGHRA and CDR2 YSYEKL. The CDR3 runs to 13 residues. Trimming took off 6 bases at V and 4 bases at J, with 9 bases between the two ends. CDR3 in DNA: TGCGCCAGCAGTCGAGGACCCACCGGGGAGCTGTTTTTT. This gives the protein CASSRGPTGELFF.

V is TRBV7-2 and J is TRBJ1-4; D gene uncertain. This CDR3 contains 16 residues. Germline V CDR1 and CDR2: SGHTA, FQGNSA. Trimming took off 5 bases at V and 8 bases at J, with 21 bases between the two ends. The CDR3 reads CASSPTGEFQAEKLFF. DNA for the CDR3: TGTGCCAGCAGCCCAACGGGCGAATTCCAGGCCGAAAAACTGTTTTTT.

This clone has a single count. The rearrangement links TRBV27 to TRBJ1-6; TRBD1 is a possible D gene (6 bases). Germline CDR1 is MNHEY and CDR2 is SMNVEV (reference sequence). The CDR3 is made up of 15 amino acids. V was cut by 2 bases and J by 4 bases, with 9 bases left in between. The CDR3 sequence: CASSLNRAYNSPLHF. CDR3 DNA: TGTGCCAGCAGTTTAAACAGGGCATATAATTCACCCCTCCACTTT.

This rearrangement joins TRBV9 to TRBJ2-7; a weak D match, TRBD1 (6 bases). Germline CDR1 reads SGDLS; CDR2 reads YYNGEE. CDR3 size: 14 residues. Trimming took off 1 base at V and 3 bases at J, with 11 bases between the two ends. Written as DNA, the CDR3 is TGTGCCAGCAGCGTAAGGACGGACAGCTACGAGCAGTACTTC. Translated: CASSVRTDSYEQYF.

This clone appeared once. V and J are TRBV20-1 and TRBJ2-7; 10 bases align to TRBD2. V trimming: 5 bases; J trimming: 8 bases; junction bases outside the gene matches: 3. Germline V lookup: CDR1 DFQATT, CDR2 SNEGSKA (reference sequence). The CDR3 runs 11 residues. The CDR3 reads CSARTSGQQYF. The DNA of the CDR3 is TGCAGTGCTCGGACTAGCGGCCAGCAGTACTTC.

This rearrangement joins TRBV7-9 to TRBJ2-5; D gene ambiguous. The CDR3 is 15 amino acids. Germline CDR1 is SEHNR and CDR2 is FQNEAQ (reference sequence). The ends were cut back, 4 bases at V and 1 base at J, with 13 bases in the middle. The CDR3 DNA reads as TGTGCCAGCAGCTCCAACATAGCTGGCCAAGAGACCCAGTACTTC. Translation: CASSSNIAGQETQYF.

The J gene is TRBJ2-7, the V gene TRBV4-2; possible D gene TRBD2, 6 bases. The germline V gene has CDR1 LGHNA and CDR2 YNFKEQ. The V end was cut by 0 bases, the J end by 6 bases, with 18 bases between. The length of the CDR3 is 16 residues. The CDR3 sequence is CASSQDGVAEVSEQYF. CDR3 nucleotide sequence: TGTGCCAGCAGCCAAGATGGGGTAGCGGAAGTCTCCGAGCAGTACTTC.

The chain combines TRBV5-1 with TRBJ1-2, with 7 bases matching TRBD1. CDR3 size: 13 residues. The J segment lost 8 bases and the V segment lost 3 bases, leaving 7 bases of the junction unmatched. Germline V lookup: CDR1 SGHRS, CDR2 YFSETQ. The CDR3 nucleotides read TGCGCCAGCAGCTACCTTCCGGGACAGGGCTACACCTTC. Protein sequence: CASSYLPGQGYTF.

The sample holds one count of this clone. The chain joins TRBV11-3 to TRBJ2-2; D perhaps matches TRBD1 (5 bases). Trimming left V 5 bases short and J 0 bases short, with 10 bases between. The CDR3 is 15 amino acids. Germline loops: CDR1 SGHNT, CDR2 YENEEA. CDR3 loop: CASSTRQSNTGELFF. CDR3 sequence (DNA): TGTGCCAGCAGCACCCGACAGTCGAACACCGGGGAGCTGTTTTTT.

This clone has only one observation. The chain recombines TRBV18 with TRBJ1-4; D remains unclear. The CDR3 has 13 amino acids. Germline V CDR1 and CDR2: KGHSH, LQKENI. V lost 5 bases, J lost 0 bases, and 4 bases lay in between. The CDR3: CASSSATNEKLFF. CDR3 bases: TGTGCCAGCTCATCCGCAACTAATGAAAAACTGTTTTTT.

CDR3 in DNA: TGTGCCAGCAGTTCTTCCGGGACTAGCGGGAGTAATGAGCAGTTCTTC. Protein sequence: CASSSSGTSGSNEQFF. The chain recombines TRBV6-4 with TRBJ2-1; 14 bases map to TRBD2. Trimming removed 5 bases from V and 7 bases from J; junction bases left unmatched: 7. Germline CDR1 reads MRHNA; CDR2 reads SNTAGT. CDR3 length: 16 amino acids.

This chain joins TRBV4-1 and TRBJ1-4; D is undetermined. V was clipped by 1 base and J by 4 bases, with 10 bases between them. The V gene's germline CDR1 is MGHRA and CDR2 YSYEKL. The CDR3 extends over 15 amino acids. The CDR3 bases are TGCGCCAGCAGCCAAGGTCTAGGGCGTAATGAAAAACTGTTTTTT. As protein: CASSQGLGRNEKLFF.

The rearrangement joins TRBV6-2 or TRBV6-3 to TRBJ2-3; possible D gene TRBD2, 5 bases. Germline loops: CDR1 MNHEY, CDR2 SVGEGT. This CDR3 comprises 17 residues. The germline V and J ends were trimmed by 0 bases and 1 base, with 14 bases remaining between them. CDR3 loop: CASSYSERIPRTDTQYF. CDR3 DNA sequence: TGTGCCAGCAGTTACTCAGAGCGGATACCCCGCACAGATACGCAGTATTTT.

The chain uses TRBV14 and TRBJ2-3; D is ambiguous. Germline-derived CDR1 and CDR2 are SGHDN and FVKESK. Trimming shortened V by 6 bases and J by 0 bases, and 13 bases separated the two germline ends. This CDR3 contains 15 residues. The CDR3 nucleotides read TGTGCCAGCAGTAAATCGGGCGATAGCACAGATACGCAGTATTTT. Encoded protein: CASSKSGDSTDTQYF.

This clone was counted a few times. The chain carries TRBV5-1 and TRBJ1-2; TRBD1 matches 8 bases. With 4 bases clipped from V and 4 bases from J, the junction kept 6 bases outside the gene matches. Germline values: CDR1 SGHRS, CDR2 YFSETQ. The CDR3 runs to 14 residues. In DNA form, the CDR3 reads TGCGCCAGCAGCAACCCAGGGGGCGCCTATGGCTACACCTTC. Translating it yields CASSNPGGAYGYTF.

The sample holds one count of this clone. The CDR3 DNA is TGTGCCACCGGACAGGGGGCAGGAGATACGCAGTATTTT. Amino acid sequence: CATGQGAGDTQYF. The gene calls are TRBV6-5 and TRBJ2-3, with 11 bases that match TRBD1. The trim removed 10 bases at V and 5 bases at J, leaving 5 bases unmatched. The germline V gene encodes CDR1 MNHEY and CDR2 SVGAGI. CDR3 length: 13 amino acids.

This chain joins TRBV29-1 and TRBJ2-1; D uncertain. The V end was cut by 2 bases, the J end by 0 bases, with 11 bases between. The CDR3 loop spans 15 amino acids. CDR1 and CDR2 from the germline V gene are SQVTM and ANQGSEA. CDR3 nucleotides: TGCAGCGTTGAAAATGACTGGAGCTCCTACAATGAGCAGTTCTTC. This translates into CSVENDWSSYNEQFF.

The chain couples TRBV2 to TRBJ1-4; D perhaps matches TRBD1 (6 bases). CDR3 length: 14 amino acids. V shed 7 bases and J shed 1 base, with 10 bases lying between them. The germline V gene encodes CDR1 SNHLY and CDR2 FYNNEI. The CDR3 sequence is CASTQQGTNEKLFF. Written as DNA, the CDR3 is TGTGCCAGCACTCAACAGGGAACTAATGAAAAACTGTTTTTT.

The rearrangement uses TRBV5-5 and TRBJ2-7, with D uncertain. V was clipped by 0 bases and J by 4 bases, with 11 bases between them. The CDR3 has 14 residues. Per germline, CDR1 SGHKS and CDR2 YYEKEE (reference sequence). CDR3 in amino acids: CASSLGSFVYEQYF. DNA for the CDR3: TGTGCCAGCAGCTTGGGTTCGTTCGTTTACGAGCAGTACTTC. The full variable domain, completed using reference TRBV5-5 and TRBJ2-7, is DAGVTQSPTHLIKTRGQQVTLRCSPISGHKSVSWYQQVLGQGPQFIFQYYEKEERGRGNFPDRFSARQFPNYSSELNVNALLLGDSALYLCASSLGSFVYEQYFGPGTRLTVT.

The CDR3 DNA reads as TGTGCCAGCTCTCAGGACAGGAACACAGATACGCAGTATTTT. It specifies CASSQDRNTDTQYF. The chain combines TRBV18 with TRBJ2-3; 7 bases agree with TRBD1. The V gene's germline CDR1 is KGHSH and CDR2 LQKENI. The CDR3 length is 14 residues. With 6 bases clipped from V and 2 bases from J, the junction kept 5 bases outside the gene matches.

The chain couples TRBV10-1 to TRBJ2-4; D not certain. Per germline, CDR1 WNHNN and CDR2 SYGVQD (reference sequence). The CDR3 consists of 14 residues. Trimming pared 2 bases from V and 0 bases from J, leaving 5 bases between. CDR3 in amino acids: CASSEPGAKNIQYF. DNA of the CDR3: TGCGCCAGCAGTGAGCCAGGAGCCAAAAACATTCAGTACTTC.

CDR3 region: CAWRTGPYEQYF. CDR3 in DNA: TGTGCCTGGAGGACAGGGCCCTACGAGCAGTACTTC. The chain has TRBV30 and TRBJ2-7; 7 positions match TRBD1. Germline loops: CDR1 GTSNPN, CDR2 SVGIG (reference sequence). Trimming cost V 3 bases and J 2 bases; bases outside gene matches: 1. The CDR3 is made up of 12 amino acids.